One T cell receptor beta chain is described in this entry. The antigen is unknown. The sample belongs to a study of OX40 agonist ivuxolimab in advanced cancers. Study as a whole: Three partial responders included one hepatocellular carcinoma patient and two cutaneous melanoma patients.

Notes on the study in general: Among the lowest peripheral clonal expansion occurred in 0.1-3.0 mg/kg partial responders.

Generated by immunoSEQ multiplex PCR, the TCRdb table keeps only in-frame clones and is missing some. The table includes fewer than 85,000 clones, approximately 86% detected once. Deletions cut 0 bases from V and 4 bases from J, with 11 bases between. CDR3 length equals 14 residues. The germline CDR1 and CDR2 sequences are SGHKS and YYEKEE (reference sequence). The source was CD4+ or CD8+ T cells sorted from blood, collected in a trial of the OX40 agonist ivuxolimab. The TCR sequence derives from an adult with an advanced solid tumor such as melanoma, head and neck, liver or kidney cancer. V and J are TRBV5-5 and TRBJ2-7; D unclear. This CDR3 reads CASSLVTYGYEQYF. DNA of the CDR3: TGTGCCAGCAGCTTGGTTACATATGGTTACGAGCAGTACTTC.